This note documents a single TCR beta chain sequence. The antigen is not known. The sample originates from a study of T cell repertoires in cytomegalovirus infection. Germline V lookup: CDR1 MNHNY, CDR2 SVGAGI (reference sequence). V lost 0 bases and J lost 1, with 9 bases in between. The CDR3 extends over 16 amino acids. TCRdb reprocessed the reads with MiXCR, giving one entry per CDR3 protein. The profile shows approximately 730,000 distinct CDR3 sequences, roughly 28% of them singletons. The sequenced sample was cultured CD8+ T cells from PBMCs, obtained from culture after CMV antigen stimulation. The chain recombines TRBV6-6 with TRBJ2-2; either TRBD1 or TRBD2 may fit D (5 bases each). The sequence was collected from a human donor in good health (CMV status not recorded). Some clones in this sample may be carry-over from other donors' samples. The CDR3 protein is CASSYSMGVNTGELFF. DNA for the CDR3: TGTGCCAGCAGTTACTCGATGGGGGTGAACACCGGGGAGCTGTTTTTT.